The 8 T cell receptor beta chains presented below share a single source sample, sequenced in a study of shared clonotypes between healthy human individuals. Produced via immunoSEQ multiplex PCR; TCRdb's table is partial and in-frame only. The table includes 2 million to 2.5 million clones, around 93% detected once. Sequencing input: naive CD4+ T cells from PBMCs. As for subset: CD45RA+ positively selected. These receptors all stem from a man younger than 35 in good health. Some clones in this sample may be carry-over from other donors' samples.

CDR3: CASSEVGNTIYF. DNA of the CDR3: TGCGCCAGCAGCGAGGTCGGAAACACCATATATTTT. The chain has TRBV5-1 and TRBJ1-3; the D is unclear. V lost 4 bases and J 4 bases, leaving 6 bases between the germline ends. Germline assignment: CDR1 SGHRS and CDR2 YFSETQ. The CDR3 consists of 12 residues. Full variable domain (remainder filled in from reference TRBV5-1 and TRBJ1-3): KAGVTQTPRYLIKTRGQQVTLSCSPISGHRSVSWYQQTPGQGLQFLFEYFSETQRNKGNFPGRFSGRQFSNSRSEMNVSTLELGDSALYLCASSEVGNTIYFGEGSWLTVV.

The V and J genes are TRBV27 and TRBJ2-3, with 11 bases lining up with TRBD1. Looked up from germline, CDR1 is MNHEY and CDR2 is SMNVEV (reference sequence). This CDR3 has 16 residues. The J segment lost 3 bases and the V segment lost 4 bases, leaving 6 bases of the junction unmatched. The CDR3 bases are TGTGCCAGCAGTTCAAACCGGGACAGGGGGACAGATACGCAGTATTTT. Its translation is CASSSNRDRGTDTQYF.

The CDR3 sequence is CASSLFRDLCYEQYF. For the CDR3, the DNA is TGTGCCAGCAGCCTCTTCCGGGACCTCTGCTACGAGCAGTACTTC. The V and J genes are TRBV9 and TRBJ2-7; D tentatively fits TRBD1 or TRBD2 (5 bases each). Germline V CDR1 and CDR2: SGDLS, YYNGEE. V was trimmed by 4 bases and J by 3 bases, leaving 17 bases between them. This CDR3 contains 15 residues. The full variable domain, its missing parts supplied by reference TRBV9 and TRBJ2-7, is DSGVTQTPKHLITATGQRVTLRCSPRSGDLSVYWYQQSLDQGLQFLIQYYNGEERAKGNILERFSAQQFPDLHSELNLSSLELGDSALYFCASSLFRDLCYEQYFGPGTRLTVT.

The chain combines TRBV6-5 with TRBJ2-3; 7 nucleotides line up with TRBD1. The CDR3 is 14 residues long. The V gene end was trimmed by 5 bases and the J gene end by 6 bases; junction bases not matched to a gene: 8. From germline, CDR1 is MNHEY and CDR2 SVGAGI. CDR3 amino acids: CASSAKGAWDTQYF. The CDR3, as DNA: TGTGCCAGCAGTGCTAAGGGGGCGTGGGATACGCAGTATTTT.

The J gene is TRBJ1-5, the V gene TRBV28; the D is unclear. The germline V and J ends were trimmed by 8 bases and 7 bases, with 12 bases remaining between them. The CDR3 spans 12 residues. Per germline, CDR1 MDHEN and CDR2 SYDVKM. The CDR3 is CASETGHQPQHF. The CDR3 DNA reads TGTGCCAGCGAGACCGGGCACCAGCCCCAGCATTTT.

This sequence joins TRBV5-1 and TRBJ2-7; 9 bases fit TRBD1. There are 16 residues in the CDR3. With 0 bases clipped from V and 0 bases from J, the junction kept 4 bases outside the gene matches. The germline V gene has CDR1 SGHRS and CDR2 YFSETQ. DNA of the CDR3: TGCGCCAGCAGCTTGGTGGGACAGGGTTACTCCTACGAGCAGTACTTC. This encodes CASSLVGQGYSYEQYF.

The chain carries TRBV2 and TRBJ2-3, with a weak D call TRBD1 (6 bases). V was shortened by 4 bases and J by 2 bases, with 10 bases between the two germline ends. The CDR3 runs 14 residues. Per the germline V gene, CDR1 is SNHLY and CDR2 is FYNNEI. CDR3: CASSGGHITDTQYF. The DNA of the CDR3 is TGTGCCAGCAGTGGGGGACACATCACAGATACGCAGTATTTT.

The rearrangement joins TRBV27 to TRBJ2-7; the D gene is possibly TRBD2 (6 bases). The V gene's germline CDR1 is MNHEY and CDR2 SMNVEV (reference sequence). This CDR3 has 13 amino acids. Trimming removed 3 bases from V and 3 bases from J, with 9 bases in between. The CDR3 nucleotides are TGTGCCAGCAGTTTGCGGGAACACTACGAGCAGTACTTC. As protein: CASSLREHYEQYF.